These 27 T cell receptor beta chains came from one sample sequenced in a study of shared clonotypes between healthy human individuals. Sequencing was performed with immunoSEQ multiplex PCR; in TCRdb, only in-frame clones are kept and a portion is missing. Of around 1.9 million clones in the sample, approximately 94% were seen once. Cells designated naive CD8 were CD45RO-negative and were positively selected for CCR7, with terminally differentiated effector memory CD45RA+ cells excluded. Sequenced: naive CD8+ T cells from PBMCs. These receptors came from a man between 18 and 29 years old in good health. Some clones in this sample may be carry-over from other donors' samples.

This clone has a single count. CDR3 in DNA: TGTGCCAGCACCGGAGGAATCACGAACACCGGGGAGCTGTTTTTT. This gives the protein CASTGGITNTGELFF. The J gene is TRBJ2-2, the V gene TRBV9, with D perhaps matching TRBD2 (5 bases). Germline loops: CDR1 SGDLS, CDR2 YYNGEE. V lost 6 bases and J 0 bases, leaving 12 bases between the germline ends. The CDR3 is made up of 15 amino acids.

The rearrangement links TRBV7-8 to TRBJ2-7, with D unresolved. This CDR3 has 11 residues. V lost 2 bases and J 5 bases, leaving 4 bases between the germline ends. Germline V gene lookup returns CDR1 SGHVS and CDR2 FQNEAQ. The CDR3 coding sequence is TGTGCCAGCAGCTTATTAAACGAGCAGTACTTC. It is translated as CASSLLNEQYF. Combining the CDR3 with reference TRBV7-8 and TRBJ2-7 gives the whole variable domain GAGVSQSPRYKVAKRGQDVALRCDPISGHVSLFWYQQALGQGPEFLTYFQNEAQLDKSGLPSDRFFAERPEGSVSTLKIQRTQQEDSAVYLCASSLLNEQYFGPGTRLTVT.

The sample holds one count of this clone. In DNA, the CDR3 is TGTGCCAGCAGTGACACCCGAAGACTCTACAATGAGCAGTTCTTC. Its protein product is CASSDTRRLYNEQFF. The chain combines TRBV2 with TRBJ2-1; D not resolved. V gave up 3 bases and J gave up 3 bases, with 12 bases separating them. CDR3 length: 15 residues. Germline V gene lookup returns CDR1 SNHLY and CDR2 FYNNEI.

V usage is TRBV4-1 and J usage is TRBJ2-3, with D possibly TRBD2 on 5 matching bases. The germline V gene has CDR1 MGHRA and CDR2 YSYEKL. The CDR3 runs 15 residues. V shed 3 bases and J shed 2 bases, with 12 bases lying between them. The CDR3: CASSQGRYPTDTQYF. CDR3 coding DNA: TGCGCCAGCAGCCAGGGGAGATATCCCACAGATACGCAGTATTTT.

V gene TRBV13 combines with J gene TRBJ2-5; a weak D match, TRBD2 (5 bases). The DNA end is a closer match to TRBJ2-7, so the J assignment may be wrong. The CDR3 is 14 amino acids. In germline, CDR1 is PRHDT, CDR2 FYEKMQ (reference sequence). The DNA for the CDR3 is TGTGCCAGCAGCCCGGGAACAGTTCCCTACGAGCAGTACTTC. Translated, it gives CASSPGTVPYEQYF.

The chain is built from TRBV5-4 and TRBJ2-7, with 11 bases identical to TRBD1. The junction had 2 bases not matched to a gene; V was cut back by 1 base and J by 2 bases. The germline V gene encodes CDR1 SGHNT and CDR2 YYREEE (reference sequence). The CDR3 is 15 amino acids. CDR3 DNA sequence: TGTGCCAGCAGCTTGCGGACAGGGGGCCCCTACGAGCAGTACTTC. Its protein product is CASSLRTGGPYEQYF.

The V and J genes are TRBV5-1 and TRBJ1-2; no reliable D call. CDR3 length: 16 residues. Trimming cost V 0 bases and J 5 bases, with 17 bases left between them. The germline V gene encodes CDR1 SGHRS and CDR2 YFSETQ. CDR3 coding DNA: TGCGCCAGCAGCTTGGAGCGTGGGGATCGCCGGTATGGCTACACCTTC. This encodes CASSLERGDRRYGYTF.

The count of this clone is one. V gene TRBV4-1 combines with J gene TRBJ2-7; 9 nucleotides agree with TRBD2. CDR3 size: 17 residues. With 2 bases clipped from V and 6 bases from J, the junction kept 14 bases outside the gene matches. In germline, CDR1 is MGHRA, CDR2 YSYEKL. The CDR3 DNA follows: TGCGCCAGCAGCCAACCCCATACTGTAGCGGGAGATTTCGAGCAGTACTTC. Its translation is CASSQPHTVAGDFEQYF.

The chain combines TRBV27 with TRBJ2-1; no clear D. The V gene's germline CDR1 is MNHEY and CDR2 SMNVEV (reference sequence). Trimming pared 3 bases from V and 0 bases from J, leaving 9 bases between. This CDR3 is built from 15 residues. For the CDR3, the DNA is TGTGCCAGCAGTTTTGGTCAGTACTCCTACAATGAGCAGTTCTTC. Translation gives CASSFGQYSYNEQFF.

This chain uses TRBV7-9 with TRBJ2-7, with 7 nucleotides matching TRBD2. V gave up 7 bases and J gave up 2 bases; unmatched junction bases: 8. Germline V gene lookup returns CDR1 SEHNR and CDR2 FQNEAQ (reference sequence). The CDR3 covers 14 residues. CDR3 coding DNA: TGTGCCAGCACCAACGGACTAGTCCCCTACGAGCAGTACTTC. Residues: CASTNGLVPYEQYF.

This clone has more than one count but fewer than ten. The rearrangement links TRBV10-3 to TRBJ1-1; 7 positions match TRBD1. The V gene end was trimmed by 8 bases and the J gene end by 2 bases; junction bases not matched to a gene: 5. Germline CDR1 ENHRY, CDR2 SYGVKD. The CDR3 runs to 13 residues. The CDR3 nucleotides are TGTGCCATCGGACAGGCCCTTAACACTGAAGCTTTCTTT. Translation: CAIGQALNTEAFF.

Here the CDR3 reads CASSFGQYGEKLFF. The CDR3 DNA reads TGTGCCAGCAGCTTTGGACAGTACGGTGAAAAACTGTTTTTT. V is TRBV7-9 and J is TRBJ1-4, with D possibly matching TRBD1 (6 bases). V was cut by 3 bases and J by 7 bases, with 12 bases left in between. This CDR3 is 14 amino acids long. Germline CDR1 SEHNR, CDR2 FQNEAQ (reference sequence).

The CDR3 loop reads CASSDGQGNGYTF. The CDR3 DNA reads TGTGCCAGCAGCGATGGCCAGGGCAACGGCTACACCTTC. The chain recombines TRBV9 with TRBJ1-2; TRBD1 might be the D (5 bases). Germline lookup yields CDR1 SGDLS and CDR2 YYNGEE. Trimming shortened V by 3 bases and J by 8 bases, and 14 bases separated the two germline ends. This CDR3 contains 13 residues.

V is TRBV29-1 and J is TRBJ1-1, with TRBD1 matching 9 bases. The germline V gene encodes CDR1 SQVTM and CDR2 ANQGSEA. The CDR3 spans 17 residues. V lost 1 base and J lost 0; bases outside the gene matches: 9. The DNA for the CDR3 is TGCAGCGTTGAAGGGTTGCGGACAGGGGAATTGAACACTGAAGCTTTCTTT. Translating it yields CSVEGLRTGELNTEAFF.

This chain uses TRBV5-1 with TRBJ2-3; TRBD1 matches at 7 bases. Losses at the gene ends were 0 bases for V and 6 bases for J; bases not matched to a gene: 10. From germline, CDR1 is SGHRS and CDR2 YFSETQ. This CDR3 comprises 16 residues. CDR3 sequence (DNA): TGCGCCAGCAGCTTGGCACTAAGGGGGCACATGGATACGCAGTATTTT. Translating it yields CASSLALRGHMDTQYF.

The rearrangement uses TRBV6-5 and TRBJ1-4, with a weak D call TRBD1 (5 bases). V lost 2 bases, J lost 2 bases, and 12 bases lay in between. The CDR3 contains 16 residues. Germline V CDR1 and CDR2: MNHEY, SVGAGI. The CDR3, as DNA: TGTGCCAGCAGTTACGGATTTCGGGACACTAATGAAAAACTGTTTTTT. It is translated as CASSYGFRDTNEKLFF.

The CDR3 here is CASSLRQRASSYEQYF. CDR3 DNA: TGTGCCAGCAGTCTGCGGCAGCGGGCTAGCTCCTACGAGCAGTACTTC. V gene TRBV27 combines with J gene TRBJ2-7; D is possibly TRBD2 (6 bases). Trimming removed 5 bases at V and 0 bases at J, with 17 bases between. Germline CDR1 is MNHEY and CDR2 is SMNVEV (reference sequence). This CDR3 comprises 16 residues.

This clone occurred a few times. The DNA for the CDR3 is TGTGCCAGCAGGGACATGGTATTTGGTAATGAGCAGTTCTTC. Protein product: CASRDMVFGNEQFF. The J gene is TRBJ2-1, the V gene TRBV2; tentatively, D is TRBD1 (5 bases). The CDR3 sequence is 14 residues long. Trimming removed 6 bases at V and 7 bases at J, with 16 bases between. CDR1 SNHLY and CDR2 FYNNEI come from the germline V gene.

DNA for the CDR3: TGTGCCAGCAGCCCTTATGGACTAGCGGGAACAGATACGCAGTATTTT. Translating it yields CASSPYGLAGTDTQYF. The V and J genes are TRBV27 and TRBJ2-3; 12 bases fit TRBD2. CDR1 and CDR2 from the germline V gene are MNHEY and SMNVEV (reference sequence). This CDR3 has 16 residues. V lost 6 bases, J lost 3 bases, and 7 bases stayed unmatched.

The V call is TRBV5-5, the J call TRBJ1-5; unclear D gene. The CDR3 contains 15 residues. CDR1 and CDR2 (germline): SGHKS, YYEKEE (reference sequence). The germline V and J ends were trimmed by 1 base and 3 bases, with 11 bases remaining between them. DNA of the CDR3: TGTGCCAGCAGCTTGAGAATCGCCACCAATCAGCCCCAGCATTTT. As protein: CASSLRIATNQPQHF.

V is TRBV28 and J is TRBJ2-7, with 10 bases that match TRBD2. Trimming cost V 4 bases and J 6 bases; bases outside gene matches: 15. In germline, CDR1 is MDHEN, CDR2 SYDVKM. This CDR3 is 17 amino acids long. The CDR3 sequence is CASSSRRIAGGGSEQYF. The DNA of the CDR3 is TGTGCCAGCAGTTCCCGCCGAATAGCGGGGGGAGGCTCCGAGCAGTACTTC.

Turning to this clone: Other DNA sequences within the sample encode an identical CDR3. The chain carries TRBV6-4 and TRBJ2-1; 10 bases match TRBD2. V gave up 0 bases and J gave up 4 bases; unmatched junction bases: 0. The CDR3 sequence is 15 residues long. CDR1 and CDR2 (germline): MRHNA, SNTAGT. The CDR3 bases are TGTGCCAGCAGTGACTCAGCGGGAGGGTACAATGAGCAGTTCTTC. This codes for CASSDSAGGYNEQFF.

The chain links TRBV7-3 to TRBJ1-1; tentative D call: TRBD1 (5 bases). Per the germline V gene, CDR1 is SGHTA and CDR2 is FQGTGA. This CDR3 has 15 residues. The V and J ends lost 1 base and 1 base respectively, with 10 bases between them. This chain's CDR3 is CASSLSPGTNTEAFF. The CDR3 coding sequence is TGTGCCAGCAGCTTAAGTCCAGGGACGAACACTGAAGCTTTCTTT.

The chain couples TRBV7-9 to TRBJ2-3, with D maybe TRBD2 (5 bases). The CDR3 loop spans 15 amino acids. V gave up 4 bases and J gave up 0 bases, with 11 bases separating them. Per the germline V gene, CDR1 is SEHNR and CDR2 is FQNEAQ (reference sequence). This CDR3 reads CASSSSGWSTDTQYF. The CDR3 DNA reads TGTGCCAGCAGCTCGAGCGGTTGGAGCACAGATACGCAGTATTTT.

The chain uses TRBV19 and TRBJ1-5; D is unresolved. V lost 9 bases to trimming and J lost 0 bases, with 15 bases between them. There are 15 residues in the CDR3. Germline-derived CDR1 and CDR2 are LNHDA and SQIVND (reference sequence). The CDR3 sequence is CASRDLGYSNQPQHF. The CDR3 nucleotides are TGTGCCAGCAGAGATCTGGGGTATAGCAATCAGCCCCAGCATTTT.

This sequence joins TRBV11-2 and TRBJ2-7; a weak D match, TRBD2 (6 bases). The CDR3 is 16 residues long. V dropped 5 bases and J dropped 5 bases, with 22 bases sitting between them. Germline V lookup: CDR1 SGHAT, CDR2 FQNNGV. The CDR3 protein is CASSPPGRGGIHEQYF. The CDR3 nucleotides are TGTGCCAGCAGCCCCCCCGGACGCGGAGGGATCCACGAGCAGTACTTC.

The J gene is TRBJ2-5, the V gene TRBV7-9; D might be TRBD2 (5 bases). This CDR3 has 17 amino acids. Per germline, CDR1 SEHNR and CDR2 FQNEAQ (reference sequence). Trimming pared 3 bases from V and 1 base from J, leaving 18 bases between. CDR3 DNA: TGTGCCAGCAGCTTCGGGCGGAGGCCGGCCCCCCAAGAGACCCAGTACTTC. Protein: CASSFGRRPAPQETQYF.